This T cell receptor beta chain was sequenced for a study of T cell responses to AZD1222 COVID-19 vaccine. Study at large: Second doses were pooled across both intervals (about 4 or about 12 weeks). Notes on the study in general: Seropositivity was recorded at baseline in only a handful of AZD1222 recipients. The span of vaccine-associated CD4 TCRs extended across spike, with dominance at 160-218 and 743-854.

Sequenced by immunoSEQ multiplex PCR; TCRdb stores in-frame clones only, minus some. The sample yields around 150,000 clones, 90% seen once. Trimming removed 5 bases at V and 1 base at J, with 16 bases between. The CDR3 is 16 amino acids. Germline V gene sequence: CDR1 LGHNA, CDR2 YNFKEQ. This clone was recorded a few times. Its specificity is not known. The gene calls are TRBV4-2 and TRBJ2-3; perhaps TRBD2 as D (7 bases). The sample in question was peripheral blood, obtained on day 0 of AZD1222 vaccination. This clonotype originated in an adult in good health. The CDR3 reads CASSRQESGGTDTQYF. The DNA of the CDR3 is TGTGCCAGCAGCAGACAGGAAAGCGGGGGCACAGATACGCAGTATTTT.